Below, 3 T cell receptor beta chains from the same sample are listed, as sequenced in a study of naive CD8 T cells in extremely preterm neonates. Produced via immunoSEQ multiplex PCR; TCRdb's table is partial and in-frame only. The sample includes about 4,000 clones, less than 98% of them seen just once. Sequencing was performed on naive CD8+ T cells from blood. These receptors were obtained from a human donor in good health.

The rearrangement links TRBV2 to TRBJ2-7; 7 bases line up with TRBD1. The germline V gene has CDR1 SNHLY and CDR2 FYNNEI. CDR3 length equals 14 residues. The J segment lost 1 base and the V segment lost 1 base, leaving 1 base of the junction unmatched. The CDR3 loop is CASSEGGQSYEQYV. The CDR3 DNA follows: TGTGCCAGCAGTGAAGGGGGACAGTCCTACGAGCAGTACGTC.

The CDR3 nucleotides are TGTGCTAGTGGTTTTTCGTCCGTCGGGGGTGCTAGCAATCAGCCCCAGCATTTT. This translates into CASGFSSVGGASNQPQHF. The V and J genes are TRBV12-5 and TRBJ1-5; possibly TRBD1 for D (5 bases). Trimming shortened V by 3 bases and J by 0 bases, and 18 bases separated the two germline ends. CDR1 is LGHNT, CDR2 FRNRAP, per germline. CDR3 length: 18 amino acids.

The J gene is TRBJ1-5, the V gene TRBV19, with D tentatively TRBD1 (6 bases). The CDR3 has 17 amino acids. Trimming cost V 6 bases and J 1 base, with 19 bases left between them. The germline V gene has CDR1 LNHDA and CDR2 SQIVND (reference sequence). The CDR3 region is CASSTSSGAISNQPQHF. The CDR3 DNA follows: TGTGCCAGTAGCACCTCCTCAGGGGCTATCAGCAATCAGCCCCAGCATTTT.